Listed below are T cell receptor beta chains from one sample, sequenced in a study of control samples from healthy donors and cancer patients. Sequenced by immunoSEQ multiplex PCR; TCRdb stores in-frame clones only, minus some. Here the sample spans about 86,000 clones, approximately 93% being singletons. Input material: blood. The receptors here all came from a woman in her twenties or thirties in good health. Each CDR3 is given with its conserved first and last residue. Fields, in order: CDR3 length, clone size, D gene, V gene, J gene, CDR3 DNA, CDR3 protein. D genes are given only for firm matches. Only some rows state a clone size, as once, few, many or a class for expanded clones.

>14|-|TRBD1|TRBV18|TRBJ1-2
TGTGCCAGCTCACTACGGACAGGGGACTATGGCTACACCTTC
CASSLRTGDYGYTF
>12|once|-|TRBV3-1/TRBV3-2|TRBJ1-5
TGTGCCAGCAGCCAAAATAATCAGCCCCAGCATTTT
CASSQNNQPQHF
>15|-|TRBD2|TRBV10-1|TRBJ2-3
TGCGCCAGCAGTGCACTTTCCGGGGGGAGTAATACGCAGTATTTT
CASSALSGGSNTQYF
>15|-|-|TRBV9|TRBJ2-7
TGTGCCAGCAGCGTAGGGGGGGAAAGCTCCTACGAGCAGTACTTC
CASSVGGESSYEQYF
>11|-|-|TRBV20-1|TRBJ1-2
TGCAGTGCAGTGAGGGACTATGGCTACACCTTC
CSAVRDYGYTF
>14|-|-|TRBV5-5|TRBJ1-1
TGTGCCAGCATCCCGTTGTCAATGAACACTGAAGCTTTCTTT
CASIPLSMNTEAFF
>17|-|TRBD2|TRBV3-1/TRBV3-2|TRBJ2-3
TGTGCCAGCAGCCAAGGGCCTAGCGGGGGGGCGACAGATACGCAGTATTTT
CASSQGPSGGATDTQYF
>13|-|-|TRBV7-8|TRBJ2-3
TGTGCCAGCAGCCTCCCCCCCACAGATACGCAGTATTTT
CASSLPPTDTQYF
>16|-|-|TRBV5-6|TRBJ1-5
TGTGCCAGCAGCTCCTACATATTCGGGGGCAATCAGCCCCAGCATTTT
CASSSYIFGGNQPQHF
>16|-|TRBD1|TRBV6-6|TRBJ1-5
TGTGCCAGCAGTTACGAGGACAGGGGGCTGGGTCAGCCCCAGCATTTT
CASSYEDRGLGQPQHF
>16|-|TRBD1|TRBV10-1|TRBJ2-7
TGCGCCAGCAGTGAGGAGGGACAGGGGGTCCCCTACGAGCAGTACTTC
CASSEEGQGVPYEQYF
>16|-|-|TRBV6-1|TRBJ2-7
TGTGCCAGCAGTGAAGGGCCAGCGGCCATCCTCTACGAGCAGTACTTC
CASSEGPAAILYEQYF
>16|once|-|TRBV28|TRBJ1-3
TGTGCCAGCAGTTTCTATTATACGGGCTCTGGAAACACCATATATTTT
CASSFYYTGSGNTIYF
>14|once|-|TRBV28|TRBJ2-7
TGTGCCAGCAGCCCATCCGGACAGACCTACGAGCAGTACTTC
CASSPSGQTYEQYF
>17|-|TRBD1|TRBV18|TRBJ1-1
TGTGCCAGCTCACCACGGGACAGGGGGCGCCGGGGCACTGAAGCTTTCTTT
CASSPRDRGRRGTEAFF
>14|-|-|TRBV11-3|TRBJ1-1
TGTGCCAGCAGCTCCAATAGGGGGGAGGCTGAAGCTTTCTTT
CASSSNRGEAEAFF
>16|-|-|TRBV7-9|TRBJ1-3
TGTGCCAGCAGCTTGGGCAGGACATACTCTGGAAACACCATATATTTT
CASSLGRTYSGNTIYF
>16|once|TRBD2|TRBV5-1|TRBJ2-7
TGCGCCAGCAGCTTGACTCCACTAGCGGGTCCCTACGAGCAGTACTTC
CASSLTPLAGPYEQYF
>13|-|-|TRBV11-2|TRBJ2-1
TGTGCCAGCAGCTTACAGGGGATCAATGAGCAGTTCTTC
CASSLQGINEQFF
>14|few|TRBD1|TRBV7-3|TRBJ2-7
TGTGCCAGCAGCAGGACAGGGGGATTTGGCGAGCAGTACTTC
CASSRTGGFGEQYF
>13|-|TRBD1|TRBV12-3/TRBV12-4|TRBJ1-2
TGTGCCAGCACCCTGGGACAGGGATATGGCTACACCTTC
CASTLGQGYGYTF
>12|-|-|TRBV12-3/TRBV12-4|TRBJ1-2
TGTGCCAGCAGTGGGTCAAACTATGGCTACACCTTC
CASSGSNYGYTF
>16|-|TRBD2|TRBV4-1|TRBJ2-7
TGCGCCAGCAGCCAGGACACCGGGACTAGCTTATCCGAGCAGTACTTC
CASSQDTGTSLSEQYF
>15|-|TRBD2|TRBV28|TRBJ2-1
TGTGCCAGCAGTTTATCCGGGGGGGCCGGGGGAGAGCAGTTCTTC
CASSLSGGAGGEQFF
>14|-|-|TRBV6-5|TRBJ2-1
TGTGCCAGCACCCCCGGGACTCTTACCAATGAGCAGTTCTTC
CASTPGTLTNEQFF
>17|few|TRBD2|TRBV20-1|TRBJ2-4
TGCAGTGCTAGTCTCGTCCTAGCGGACCCACGCAAAAACATTCAGTACTTC
CSASLVLADPRKNIQYF
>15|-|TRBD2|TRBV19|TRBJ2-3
TGTGCCAGTATGCGCCTAGCGGGGGGTACAGATACGCAGTATTTT
CASMRLAGGTDTQYF
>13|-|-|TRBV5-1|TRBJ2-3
TGCGCCAGCAGCCCAGGGTGGGCAGATACGCAGTATTTT
CASSPGWADTQYF
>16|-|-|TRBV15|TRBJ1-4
TGTGCCACCAGCAGAGGTGACAACGATTACGGTGAAAAACTGTTTTTT
CATSRGDNDYGEKLFF
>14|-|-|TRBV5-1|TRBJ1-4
TGCGCCAGCAGCGAGACGGGGTGGAGTGAAAAACTGTTTTTT
CASSETGWSEKLFF
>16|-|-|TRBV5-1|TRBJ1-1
TGCGCCAGCAGCCCCTACCGACAGCAAATGAACACTGAAGCTTTCTTT
CASSPYRQQMNTEAFF
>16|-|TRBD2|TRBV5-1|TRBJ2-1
TGCGCCAGCAGCCCTCCGGGACTAGCGGACTACAATGAGCAGTTCTTC
CASSPPGLADYNEQFF